This entry lists 11 T cell receptor beta chains sequenced from one sample in a study of PD-L1 blockade in urothelial cancer. Sequencing was performed with immunoSEQ multiplex PCR; in TCRdb, only in-frame clones are kept and a portion is missing. The data hold about 90,000 clones, with approximately 87% observed a single time. The time point denotes: peripheral blood 6 weeks after treatment start. The sample here was PBMCs, taken around atezolizumab (anti-PD-L1) treatment. These receptors were taken from a man aged 70-80 years with urothelial cancer.

V gene TRBV14 combines with J gene TRBJ2-7; 8 bases are a match to TRBD1. Germline loops: CDR1 SGHDN, CDR2 FVKESK. Germline trimming cut 4 bases from V and 1 base from J; bases unmatched to any gene: 9. There are 16 residues in the CDR3. The CDR3, as DNA: TGTGCCAGCAGCCCAATGTCATGGACAGGGTCCTACGAGCAGTACTTC. Amino acids: CASSPMSWTGSYEQYF. Full variable domain (rest looked up from reference TRBV14 and TRBJ2-7): EAGVTQFPSHSVIEKGQTVTLRCDPISGHDNLYWYRRVMGKEIKFLLHFVKESKQDESGMPNNRFLAERTGGTYSTLKVQPAELEDSGVYFCASSPMSWTGSYEQYFGPGTRLTVT.

The V gene is TRBV4-1, the J gene TRBJ2-3; tentatively, D is TRBD2 (5 bases). The CDR3 is 16 residues long. V was clipped by 0 bases and J by 1 base, with 11 bases between them. Germline V lookup: CDR1 MGHRA, CDR2 YSYEKL. CDR3 sequence (DNA): TGCGCCAGCAGCCAAGAGATTAGCGAACGCACAGATACGCAGTATTTT. It specifies CASSQEISERTDTQYF.

This clone was found once. The chain uses TRBV6-6 and TRBJ1-1, with TRBD1 as a possible D gene (5 bases). CDR1 is MNHNY, CDR2 SVGAGI, per germline (reference sequence). V lost 6 bases, J lost 6 bases, and 11 bases lay in between. This CDR3 has 12 amino acids. CDR3 amino acids: CASRLQAAEAFF. The CDR3 DNA sequence: TGTGCCAGCAGATTACAGGCTGCTGAAGCTTTCTTT.

At least ten counts were recorded for this clone. This chain links TRBV4-1 with TRBJ2-7, with D maybe TRBD2 (6 bases). Trimming removed 1 base at V and 2 bases at J, with 9 bases between. The CDR3 covers 14 residues. Per germline, CDR1 MGHRA and CDR2 YSYEKL. The CDR3 region is CASSQGRGAYEQYF. CDR3 coding DNA: TGCGCCAGCAGCCAAGGGCGGGGCGCCTACGAGCAGTACTTC.

The V call is TRBV6-5, the J call TRBJ1-1; TRBD1 matches 7 bases. The V gene end was trimmed by 0 bases and the J gene end by 3 bases; junction bases not matched to a gene: 1. This CDR3 is built from 14 residues. Germline assignment: CDR1 MNHEY and CDR2 SVGAGI. The CDR3 sequence is CASSYSTGYTEAFF. CDR3 nucleotides: TGTGCCAGCAGTTACTCGACAGGGTACACTGAAGCTTTCTTT.

The chain couples TRBV19 to TRBJ2-7, with 8 bases lining up with TRBD2. The CDR3 sequence is 13 residues long. Per germline, CDR1 LNHDA and CDR2 SQIVND (reference sequence). The J segment lost 9 bases and the V segment lost 1 base, leaving 5 bases of the junction unmatched. CDR3 loop: CASSIATSGGQYF. The DNA of the CDR3 is TGTGCCAGTAGTATAGCCACTAGCGGAGGGCAGTACTTC.

The gene calls are TRBV5-8 and TRBJ1-5; D not resolved. Trimming stripped 0 bases from V and 6 bases from J, with 10 bases between. The CDR3 length is 14 residues. Germline CDR1 SGHTS, CDR2 YDEGEE. As DNA, the CDR3 is TGTGCCAGCAGCTTGGTAATGGGAGGTCAGCCCCAGCATTTT. Translation: CASSLVMGGQPQHF.

V is TRBV7-2 and J is TRBJ2-1, with TRBD2 matching 7 bases. The CDR3 totals 13 residues. V was clipped by 4 bases and J by 13 bases; unmatched bases: 10. Germline CDR1 is SGHTA and CDR2 is FQGNSA. The CDR3 protein is CASSSPTSTSQFF. CDR3 DNA sequence: TGTGCCAGCAGCTCCCCGACTAGCACGAGCCAGTTCTTC.

A word on this clone: Other DNA sequences in the sample encode the same CDR3. J is TRBJ1-1 and V is TRBV6-1; 7 nucleotides line up with TRBD1. CDR3 length: 14 residues. V was pared by 6 bases and J by 4 bases, with 8 bases of the junction left unmatched. Germline loops: CDR1 MNHNS, CDR2 SASEGT. CDR3 DNA sequence: TGTGCCAGCAGCGTTACAGGGGTTGGCACTGAAGCTTTCTTT. It translates to CASSVTGVGTEAFF.

This clone was found a few times. This chain uses TRBV19 with TRBJ2-7; maybe TRBD1 (5 bases). V was pared by 1 base and J by 1 base, with 5 bases between. CDR1 and CDR2 (germline): LNHDA, SQIVND (reference sequence). The CDR3 has 13 amino acids. CDR3 loop: CASSIGTSYEQYF. CDR3 nucleotides: TGTGCCAGTAGTATAGGGACATCCTACGAGCAGTACTTC.

This clone has just a few counts. V is TRBV19 and J is TRBJ2-3, with 9 positions matching TRBD2. CDR3 length equals 16 residues. V shed 4 bases and J 2 bases; nucleotides not matched to a gene: 7. CDR1 and CDR2 (germline): LNHDA, SQIVND (reference sequence). CDR3 sequence (DNA): TGTGCCAGTAGTAGGGAGGCGGGGGGGATCACAGATACGCAGTATTTT. This codes for CASSREAGGITDTQYF.